This TCR beta chain was captured in a study of T cells in Graves' hyperthyroidism and ophthalmopathy. Points from the study as a whole: Most clonotypes expanded in thyroid above 0.001 were likewise present in blood.

As regards this clonotype: The target antigen is unknown.

CDR3 size: 14 residues. Germline CDR1 MGHRA, CDR2 YSYEKL. Trimming removed 3 bases at V and 0 bases at J, with 9 bases between. From RNA transcripts, TCR beta CDR3 regions were amplified. TCR CDR3 underwent first-round RT-PCR with the HTBI primer set. TCRdb reprocessed the multiplex PCR reads via MiXCR and lists one record per CDR3 protein. The profile shows about 270,000 distinct CDR3 sequences, about 20% of them singletons. Disease duration was under 3 months in the ophthalmopathy patients, who also had a Clinical Activity Score of at least 3 and a NOSPECS grade of at least 4. Uncontrolled infection, other autoimmune disease, pregnancy and lactation each barred patients from inclusion.

The receptor was derived from a man aged 30-40 years with Graves' ophthalmopathy. The chain combines TRBV4-1 with TRBJ2-7, with D uncertain. The source material was blood. CDR3: CASSQPTFSYEQYF. As DNA, the CDR3 is TGCGCCAGCAGCCAGCCGACATTCTCCTACGAGCAGTACTTC.